The sequence of this T cell receptor (beta chain) was determined in a study of T cells in Graves' hyperthyroidism and ophthalmopathy. Study summary: Peripheral blood draws took place at initial diagnosis, ahead of any treatment.

Cells are PBMCs isolated from about 10 ml of fresh blood. V shed 6 bases, J shed 8 bases, and the junction held 9 bases outside the gene matches. CDR3 length: 12 amino acids. Germline CDR1 and CDR2: DFQATT and SNEGSKA (reference sequence). Researchers amplified the TCR beta CDR3 regions from RNA transcripts. HTBI primers were the set used in a first-round RT-PCR of the TCR CDR3. Via MiXCR, TCRdb re-called the multiplex PCR reads, giving one row per CDR3 protein. The sample has some 800,000 distinct CDR3 sequences, roughly 37% seen once; the top ten hold 7% to 10%. This sequence originates from a young man with Graves' hyperthyroidism. The chain recombines TRBV20-1 with TRBJ1-1, with TRBD1 matching over 7 bases. Sequenced material: blood. In DNA, the CDR3 is TGCAGTGCCCCGGACAGGTCCGCCGAAGCTTTCTTT. Translating it yields CSAPDRSAEAFF.